Listed below are T cell receptor beta chains from one sample, sequenced in a study of T-cell memory formation after mild COVID-19. MiXCR, applied by TCRdb to the 5' RACE reads, yields one record per CDR3 protein. Among roughly 620,000 distinct CDR3 sequences listed, approximately 19% were seen once. Sequencing used PBMCs or a T cell subset sorted from them (not recorded which). The receptors were gathered from an adult woman who had mild COVID-19 (a few samples of this study predate the infection). Cell type and time point are not known. Both conserved end residues are part of each CDR3. D genes are given only for firm matches. The listing skips clone size in some rows; elsewhere it reads once, few, many or a size class.

d_gene,j_gene,abundance,v_gene,CDR3aa,CDR3nt
NA,TRBJ2-3,few,TRBV19,CASTRGTVLTTDTQYF,TGTGCCAGTACCCGCGGGACAGTATTAACCACAGATACGCAGTATTTT
TRBD1,TRBJ1-2,few,TRBV7-2,CASSLVQGAEYGYTF,TGTGCCAGCAGCTTAGTACAGGGGGCTGAGTATGGCTACACCTTC
TRBD2,TRBJ2-1,many,TRBV5-1,CASSFSGRAVNEQFF,TGCGCCAGCAGCTTTAGCGGGAGGGCCGTCAATGAGCAGTTCTTC
TRBD2,TRBJ2-3,few,TRBV7-9,CASSDLAGGHTDTQYF,TGTGCCAGCAGCGACCTAGCGGGGGGCCACACAGATACGCAGTATTTT
TRBD1,TRBJ1-6,NA,TRBV9,CASSVQGAANSPLHF,TGTGCCAGCAGCGTACAGGGGGCCGCAAATTCACCCCTCCACTTT
TRBD1,TRBJ2-7,NA,TRBV4-3,CASSQLWTGGSYEQYF,TGCGCCAGCAGCCAGTTATGGACAGGGGGATCCTACGAGCAGTACTTC
NA,TRBJ2-7,few,TRBV7-8,CASSLGLPADLYEQYF,TGTGCCAGCAGCTTAGGATTGCCGGCGGACCTCTACGAGCAGTACTTC
TRBD1,TRBJ1-1,many,TRBV6-6,CASSYSWDRAPEAFF,TGTGCCAGCAGTTACTCGTGGGACAGGGCCCCTGAAGCTTTCTTT
TRBD2,TRBJ2-7,few,TRBV12-3/TRBV12-4,CASSFGTSGGEQYF,TGTGCCAGCAGTTTTGGTACTAGCGGAGGTGAGCAGTACTTC
TRBD1,TRBJ2-1,NA,TRBV7-2,CASSFRQGVYNEQFF,TGTGCCAGCAGTTTTAGACAGGGGGTATACAATGAGCAGTTCTTC
TRBD2,TRBJ2-3,NA,TRBV7-8,CASSLGLARTDTQYF,TGTGCCAGCAGCCTTGGACTAGCGCGCACAGATACGCAGTATTTT
TRBD2,TRBJ2-7,NA,TRBV30,CAWRFGGSYEQYF,TGTGCCTGGAGGTTTGGCGGGAGTTACGAGCAGTACTTC
TRBD2,TRBJ2-3,few,TRBV6-5,CASSYEGTSGPDTQYF,TGTGCCAGCAGTTACGAGGGGACTAGCGGTCCGGATACGCAGTATTTT
TRBD1,TRBJ2-1,NA,TRBV19,CASSLTGSNYNEQFF,TGTGCCAGTAGTCTGACAGGGTCAAACTACAATGAGCAGTTCTTC
NA,TRBJ1-1,NA,TRBV3-1,CASSRGEVKMNTEAFF,TGTGCCAGCAGTCGAGGGGAAGTGAAGATGAACACTGAAGCTTTCTTT
TRBD2,TRBJ2-7,many,TRBV5-1,CASSGTSFYEQYF,TGCGCCAGCAGCGGGACTAGCTTCTACGAGCAGTACTTC
TRBD2,TRBJ2-3,few,TRBV12-3/TRBV12-4,CASSPGLAGGKDTQYF,TGTGCCAGCAGTCCGGGACTAGCGGGAGGAAAAGATACGCAGTATTTT
NA,TRBJ2-1,few,TRBV6-5,CASSYLRVSNEQFF,TGTGCCAGCAGTTACCTACGGGTCTCCAATGAGCAGTTCTTC